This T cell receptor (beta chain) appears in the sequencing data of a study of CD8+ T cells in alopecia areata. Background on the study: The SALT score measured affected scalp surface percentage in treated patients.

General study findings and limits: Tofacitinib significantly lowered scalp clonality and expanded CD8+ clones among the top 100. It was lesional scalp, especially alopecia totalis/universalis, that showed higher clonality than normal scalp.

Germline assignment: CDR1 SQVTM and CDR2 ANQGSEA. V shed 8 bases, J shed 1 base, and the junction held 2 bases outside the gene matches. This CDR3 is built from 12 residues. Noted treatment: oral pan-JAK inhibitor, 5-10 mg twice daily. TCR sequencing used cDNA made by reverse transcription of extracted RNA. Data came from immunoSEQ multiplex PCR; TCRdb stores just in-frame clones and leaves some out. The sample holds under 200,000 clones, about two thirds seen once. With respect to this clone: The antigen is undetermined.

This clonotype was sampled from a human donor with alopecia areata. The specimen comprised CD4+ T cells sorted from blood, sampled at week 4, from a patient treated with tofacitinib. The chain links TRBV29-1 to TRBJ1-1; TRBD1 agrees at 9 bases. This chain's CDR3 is CSSDRGNTEAFF. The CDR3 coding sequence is TGCAGCTCGGACAGGGGGAACACTGAAGCTTTCTTT.